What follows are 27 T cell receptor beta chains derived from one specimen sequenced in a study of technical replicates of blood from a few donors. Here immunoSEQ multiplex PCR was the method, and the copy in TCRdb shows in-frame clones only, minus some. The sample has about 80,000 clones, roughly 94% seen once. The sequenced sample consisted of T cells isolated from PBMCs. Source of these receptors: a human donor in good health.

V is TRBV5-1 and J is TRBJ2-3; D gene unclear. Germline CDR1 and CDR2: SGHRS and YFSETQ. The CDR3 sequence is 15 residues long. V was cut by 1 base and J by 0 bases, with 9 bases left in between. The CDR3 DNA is TGCGCCAGCAGCTTGCGCAGGCCTAGCACAGATACGCAGTATTTT. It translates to CASSLRRPSTDTQYF.

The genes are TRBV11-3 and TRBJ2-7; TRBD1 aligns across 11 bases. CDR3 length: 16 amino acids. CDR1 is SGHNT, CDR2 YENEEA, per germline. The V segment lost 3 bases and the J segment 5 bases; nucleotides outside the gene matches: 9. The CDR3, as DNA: TGTGCCAGCAGCTTCCACCTTTGGACAGGGGGCCACGAGCAGTACTTC. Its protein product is CASSFHLWTGGHEQYF. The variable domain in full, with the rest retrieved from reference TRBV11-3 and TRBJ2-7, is EAGVVQSPRYKIIEKKQPVAFWCNPISGHNTLYWYLQNLGQGPELLIRYENEEAVDDSQLPKDRFSAERLKGVDSTLKIQPAELGDSAVYLCASSFHLWTGGHEQYFGPGTRLTVT.

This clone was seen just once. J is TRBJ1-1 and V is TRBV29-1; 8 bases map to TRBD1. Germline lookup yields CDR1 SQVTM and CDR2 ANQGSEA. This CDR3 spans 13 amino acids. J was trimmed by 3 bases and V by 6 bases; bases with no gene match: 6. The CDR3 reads CSVLRGRDTEAFF. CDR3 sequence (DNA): TGCAGCGTACTCAGGGGGCGTGACACTGAAGCTTTCTTT.

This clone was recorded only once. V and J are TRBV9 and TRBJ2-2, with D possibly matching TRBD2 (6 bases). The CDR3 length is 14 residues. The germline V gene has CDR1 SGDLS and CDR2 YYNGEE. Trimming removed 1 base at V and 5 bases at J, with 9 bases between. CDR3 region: CASSVSGATGELFF. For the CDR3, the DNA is TGTGCCAGCAGCGTATCGGGAGCTACCGGGGAGCTGTTTTTT.

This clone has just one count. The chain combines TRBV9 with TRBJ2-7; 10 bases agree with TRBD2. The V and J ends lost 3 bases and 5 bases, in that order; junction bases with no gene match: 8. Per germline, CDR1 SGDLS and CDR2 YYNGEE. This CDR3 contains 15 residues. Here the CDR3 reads CASSASLAGVHEQYF. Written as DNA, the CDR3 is TGTGCCAGCAGCGCCTCGCTAGCGGGAGTTCACGAGCAGTACTTC.

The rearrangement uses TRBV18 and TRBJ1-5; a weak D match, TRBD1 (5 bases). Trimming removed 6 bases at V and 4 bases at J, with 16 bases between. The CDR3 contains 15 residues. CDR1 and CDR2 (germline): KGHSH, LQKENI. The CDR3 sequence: CASSPGDLINQPQHF. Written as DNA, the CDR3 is TGTGCCAGCTCTCCGGGGGACCTAATTAATCAGCCCCAGCATTTT.

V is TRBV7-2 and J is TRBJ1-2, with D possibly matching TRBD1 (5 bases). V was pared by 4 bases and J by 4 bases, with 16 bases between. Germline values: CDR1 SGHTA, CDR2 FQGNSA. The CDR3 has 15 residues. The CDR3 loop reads CASSSVPGGVYGYTF. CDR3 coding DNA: TGTGCCAGCAGCTCAGTACCGGGGGGGGTCTATGGCTACACCTTC.

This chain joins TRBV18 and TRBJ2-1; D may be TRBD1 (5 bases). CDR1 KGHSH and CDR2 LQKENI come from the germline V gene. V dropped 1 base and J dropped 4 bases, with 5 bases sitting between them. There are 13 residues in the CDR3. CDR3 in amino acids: CASSPQGYNEQFF. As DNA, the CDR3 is TGTGCCAGCTCACCACAGGGGTACAATGAGCAGTTCTTC.

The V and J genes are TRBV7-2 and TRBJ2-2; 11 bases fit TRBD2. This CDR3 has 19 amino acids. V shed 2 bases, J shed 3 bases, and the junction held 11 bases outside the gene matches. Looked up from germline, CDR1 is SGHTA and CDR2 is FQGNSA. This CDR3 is CASSLFFLAGGSDTGELFF. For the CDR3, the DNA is TGTGCCAGCAGCTTATTCTTCCTAGCGGGAGGTTCTGACACCGGGGAGCTGTTTTTT.

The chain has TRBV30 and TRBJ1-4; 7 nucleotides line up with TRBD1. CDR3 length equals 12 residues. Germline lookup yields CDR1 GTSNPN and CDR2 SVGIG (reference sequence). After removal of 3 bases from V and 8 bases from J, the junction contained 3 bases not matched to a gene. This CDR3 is CAWRGGDEKLFF. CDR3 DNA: TGTGCCTGGAGAGGGGGCGACGAAAAACTGTTTTTT.

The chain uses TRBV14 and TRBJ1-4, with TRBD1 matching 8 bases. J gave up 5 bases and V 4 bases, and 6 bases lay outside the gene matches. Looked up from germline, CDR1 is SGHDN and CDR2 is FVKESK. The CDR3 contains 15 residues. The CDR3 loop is CASSPGQGRNEKLFF. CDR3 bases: TGTGCCAGCAGCCCCGGACAGGGTCGAAATGAAAAACTGTTTTTT.

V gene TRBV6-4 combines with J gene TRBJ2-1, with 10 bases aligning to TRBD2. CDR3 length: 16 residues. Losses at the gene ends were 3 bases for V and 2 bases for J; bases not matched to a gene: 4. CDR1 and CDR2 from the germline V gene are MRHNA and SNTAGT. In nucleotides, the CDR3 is TGTGCCAGCAGTGAGTCACTAGCGGGACCCTACAATGAGCAGTTCTTC. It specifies CASSESLAGPYNEQFF.

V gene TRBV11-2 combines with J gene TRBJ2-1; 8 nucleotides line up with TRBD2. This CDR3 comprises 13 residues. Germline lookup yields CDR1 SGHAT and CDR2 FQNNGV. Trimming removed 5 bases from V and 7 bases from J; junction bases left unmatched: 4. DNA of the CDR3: TGTGCCAGCAGCCCCTTAGCGGGAAATGAGCAGTTCTTC. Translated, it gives CASSPLAGNEQFF.

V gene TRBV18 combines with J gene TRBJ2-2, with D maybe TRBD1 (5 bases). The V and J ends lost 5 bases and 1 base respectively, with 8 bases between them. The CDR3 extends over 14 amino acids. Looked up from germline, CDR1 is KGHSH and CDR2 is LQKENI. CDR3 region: CASSSQGNTGELFF. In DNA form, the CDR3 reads TGTGCCAGCTCATCGCAGGGGAACACCGGGGAGCTGTTTTTT.

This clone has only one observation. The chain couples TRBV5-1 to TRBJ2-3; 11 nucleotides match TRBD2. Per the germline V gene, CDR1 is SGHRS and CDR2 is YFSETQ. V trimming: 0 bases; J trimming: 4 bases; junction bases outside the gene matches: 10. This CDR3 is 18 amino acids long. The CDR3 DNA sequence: TGCGCCAGCAGCTTGGCCAGACGACTAGCGGGAAGGGCAGATACGCAGTATTTT. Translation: CASSLARRLAGRADTQYF.

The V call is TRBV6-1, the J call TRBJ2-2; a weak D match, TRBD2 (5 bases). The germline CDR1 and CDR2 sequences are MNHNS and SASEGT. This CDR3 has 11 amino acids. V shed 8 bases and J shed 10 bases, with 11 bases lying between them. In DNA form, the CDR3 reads TGTGCCAGCGAGGGTTATTTGGAGCTGTTTTTT. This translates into CASEGYLELFF.

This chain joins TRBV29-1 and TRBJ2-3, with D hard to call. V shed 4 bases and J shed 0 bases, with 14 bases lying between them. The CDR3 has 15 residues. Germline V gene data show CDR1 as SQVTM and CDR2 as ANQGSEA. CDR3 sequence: CSVGGGTTSTDTQYF. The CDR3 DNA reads TGCAGCGTTGGAGGTGGAACAACTAGCACAGATACGCAGTATTTT.

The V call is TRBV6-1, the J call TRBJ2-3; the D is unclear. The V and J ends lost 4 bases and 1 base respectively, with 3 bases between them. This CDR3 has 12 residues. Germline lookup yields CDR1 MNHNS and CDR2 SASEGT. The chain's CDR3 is CASSAGTDTQYF. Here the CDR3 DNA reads TGTGCCAGCAGTGCCGGCACAGATACGCAGTATTTT.

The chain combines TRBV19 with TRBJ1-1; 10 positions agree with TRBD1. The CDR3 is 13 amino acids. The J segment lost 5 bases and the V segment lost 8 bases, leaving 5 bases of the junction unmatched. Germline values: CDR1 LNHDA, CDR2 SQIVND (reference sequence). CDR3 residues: CASFDRGRTEAFF. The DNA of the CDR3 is TGTGCCAGTTTCGACAGGGGGCGGACTGAAGCTTTCTTT.

The CDR3 DNA sequence: TGTGCCAGCAGTTGGGGCGGATTTTTTGGGGGCTACACCTTC. This translates into CASSWGGFFGGYTF. The chain employs TRBV28 and TRBJ1-2; possibly TRBD1 for D (5 bases). Germline V lookup: CDR1 MDHEN, CDR2 SYDVKM. The CDR3 runs 14 residues. With 4 bases removed from V and 8 bases from J, the gap between germline ends came to 17 bases.

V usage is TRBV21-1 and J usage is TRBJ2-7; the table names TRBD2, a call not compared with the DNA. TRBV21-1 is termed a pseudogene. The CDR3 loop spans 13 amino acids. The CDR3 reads CAASGTSDGEQYF. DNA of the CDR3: TGTGCCGCCTCCGGGACTTCGGACGGCGAGCAGTACTTC.

The chain's CDR3 is CASRPTGGGYTF. The CDR3 DNA sequence: TGTGCCAGCAGACCGACAGGGGGTGGCTACACCTTC. V is TRBV6-5 and J is TRBJ1-2, with 9 bases matching TRBD1. V was clipped by 6 bases and J by 7 bases; unmatched bases: 3. This CDR3 has 12 residues. Looked up from germline, CDR1 is MNHEY and CDR2 is SVGAGI.

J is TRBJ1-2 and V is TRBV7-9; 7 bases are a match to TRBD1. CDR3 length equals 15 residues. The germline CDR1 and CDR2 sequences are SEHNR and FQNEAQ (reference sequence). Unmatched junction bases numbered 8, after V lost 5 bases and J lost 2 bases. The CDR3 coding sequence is TGTGCCAGCAGCGCCAGACAGGGCGTGAACTATGGCTACACCTTC. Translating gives CASSARQGVNYGYTF.

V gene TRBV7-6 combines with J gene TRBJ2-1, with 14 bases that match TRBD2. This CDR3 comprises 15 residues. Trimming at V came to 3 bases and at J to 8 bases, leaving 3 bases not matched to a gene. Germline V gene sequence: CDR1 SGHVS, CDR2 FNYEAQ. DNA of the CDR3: TGTGCCAGCAGCTTGGGGACTAGCGGGAGCTATGAGCAGTTCTTC. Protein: CASSLGTSGSYEQFF. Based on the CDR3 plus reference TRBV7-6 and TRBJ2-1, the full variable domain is GAGVSQSPRYKVTKRGQDVALRCDPISGHVSLYWYRQALGQGPEFLTYFNYEAQQDKSGLPNDRFSAERPEGSISTLTIQRTEQRDSAMYRCASSLGTSGSYEQFFGPGTRLTVL.

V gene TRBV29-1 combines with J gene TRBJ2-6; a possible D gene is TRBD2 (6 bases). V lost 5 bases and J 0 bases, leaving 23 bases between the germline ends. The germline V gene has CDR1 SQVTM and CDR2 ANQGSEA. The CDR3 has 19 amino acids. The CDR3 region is CSVTHELTEGGSGANVLTF. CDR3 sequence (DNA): TGCAGCGTTACCCATGAACTCACTGAGGGAGGCTCTGGGGCCAACGTCCTGACTTTC.

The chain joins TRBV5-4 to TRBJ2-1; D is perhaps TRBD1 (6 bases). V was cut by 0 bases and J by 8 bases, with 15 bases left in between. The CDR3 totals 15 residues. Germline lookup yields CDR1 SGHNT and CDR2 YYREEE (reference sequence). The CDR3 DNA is TGTGCCAGCAGCTTGGAGGTCGGCAGGGGTGATGAGCAGTTCTTC. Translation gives CASSLEVGRGDEQFF.

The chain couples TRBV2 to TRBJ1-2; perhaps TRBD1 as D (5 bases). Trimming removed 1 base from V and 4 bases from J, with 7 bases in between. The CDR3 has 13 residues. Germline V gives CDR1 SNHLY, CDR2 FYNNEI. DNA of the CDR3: TGTGCCAGCAGTGAAGAAACAGGCTATGGCTACACCTTC. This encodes CASSEETGYGYTF.